These 18 T cell receptor beta chains originate from one sample sequenced in a study of Ad26.COV2.S vaccination and SARS-CoV-2 variants. The treatment: roughly 18 received Ad26.COV2.S at low or high dose, single or two shots; about five received placebo; per-sample allocation not given. Sampling took place 63 days after the first vaccine or placebo injection. Only in-frame clones appear in the TCRdb table, and some are missing; sequencing was by immunoSEQ multiplex PCR. The table includes 300,000 to 400,000 clones, around 87% detected once. This sample comprised peripheral blood, obtained in a trial of Ad26.COV2.S vaccine versus placebo. These receptors originate from a person between 18 and 65 years old who received the Ad26.COV2.S COVID-19 vaccine or a placebo.

This sequence joins TRBV5-6 and TRBJ2-2; possibly TRBD1 for D (6 bases). V dropped 1 base and J dropped 1 base, with 17 bases sitting between them. Germline V CDR1 and CDR2: SGHDT, YYEEEE. The CDR3 sequence is 18 residues long. The CDR3 reads CASSLFSRGTMNTGELFF. CDR3 DNA sequence: TGTGCCAGCAGCTTGTTCTCCAGGGGCACCATGAACACCGGGGAGCTGTTTTTT.

The V and J genes are TRBV27 and TRBJ1-2, with 9 bases fitting TRBD1. This CDR3 contains 13 residues. J gave up 6 bases and V 4 bases, and 3 bases lay outside the gene matches. CDR1 and CDR2 (germline): MNHEY, SMNVEV (reference sequence). The CDR3 sequence: CASSYGTGNGYTF. The CDR3 DNA reads TGTGCCAGCAGTTACGGGACAGGGAATGGCTACACCTTC.

V gene TRBV18 combines with J gene TRBJ1-2, with a tentative D call TRBD1 (6 bases). V was shortened by 3 bases and J by 7 bases, with 15 bases between the two germline ends. The CDR3 length is 14 residues. Germline V lookup: CDR1 KGHSH, CDR2 LQKENI. CDR3 residues: CASSPARGEAGYTF. The CDR3 DNA is TGTGCCAGCTCACCGGCGAGGGGGGAGGCTGGCTACACCTTC.

This clone was observed a single time. This chain links TRBV7-3 with TRBJ2-4, with TRBD1 matching over 8 bases. Germline loops: CDR1 SGHTA, CDR2 FQGTGA. The V and J ends lost 4 bases and 13 bases, in that order; junction bases with no gene match: 6. The CDR3 loop spans 12 amino acids. For the CDR3, the DNA is TGTGCCAGCAGCTATGCAGGGGGCCCCCAGTACTTC. Protein: CASSYAGGPQYF.

This clone has at least ten counts. The chain combines TRBV19 with TRBJ2-1; maybe TRBD2 (5 bases). Germline CDR1 reads LNHDA; CDR2 reads SQIVND (reference sequence). The CDR3 sequence is 15 residues long. Deletions cut 0 bases from V and 3 bases from J, with 9 bases between. CDR3 nucleotide sequence: TGTGCCAGTAGTATAGAGGTAGGGAGCTACAATGAGCAGTTCTTC. The encoded protein is CASSIEVGSYNEQFF.

The CDR3 loop reads CASSLRQGDNSPLHF. The CDR3 coding sequence is TGTGCCAGCAGCTTGCGACAGGGTGATAATTCACCCCTCCACTTT. The chain carries TRBV7-6 and TRBJ1-6; 7 bases are a match to TRBD1. V was clipped by 3 bases and J by 5 bases; unmatched bases: 4. The germline V gene encodes CDR1 SGHVS and CDR2 FNYEAQ. The CDR3 is made up of 15 amino acids.

The CDR3 is CASSLGQNSYEQYF. In nucleotides, the CDR3 is TGTGCCAGCAGCCTCGGACAGAACTCCTACGAGCAGTACTTC. The V gene is TRBV11-1, the J gene TRBJ2-7; D might be TRBD1 (6 bases). V was trimmed by 5 bases and J by 0 bases, leaving 11 bases between them. CDR1 is SGHAT, CDR2 FQDESV, per germline (reference sequence). The CDR3 totals 14 residues.

Remarks on this clone: Mismatch with germline at one junction end may stem from a read error. This sequence joins TRBV30 and TRBJ1-5; D possibly corresponds to TRBD1 (5 bases). The CDR3 extends over 14 amino acids. Germline values: CDR1 GTSNPN, CDR2 SVGIG (reference sequence). CDR3 sequence reads: CACSRQGSDQPQHF. The CDR3 coding sequence is TGTGCCTGTTCACGTCAGGGTAGCGATCAGCCCCAGCATTTT.

The chain carries TRBV7-8 and TRBJ2-3; TRBD1 might be the D (6 bases). The CDR3 contains 15 residues. Trimming took 3 bases from V and 4 from J, leaving 14 bases between them. Germline-derived CDR1 and CDR2 are SGHVS and FQNEAQ. The CDR3 region is CASSFSGTLADTQYF. The CDR3 coding sequence is TGTGCCAGCAGCTTTTCCGGGACACTAGCAGATACGCAGTATTTT.

The genes are TRBV5-6 and TRBJ2-5; tentatively, D is TRBD1 (6 bases). The CDR3 is 16 amino acids. The V gene's germline CDR1 is SGHDT and CDR2 YYEEEE. V was cut by 4 bases and J by 5 bases, with 21 bases left in between. The CDR3 loop is CASSPGQLSAYETQYF. The CDR3 DNA reads as TGTGCCAGCAGCCCGGGACAACTCTCTGCTTATGAGACCCAGTACTTC.

This chain joins TRBV7-9 and TRBJ1-2; 8 bases align to TRBD1. The CDR3 sequence is 14 residues long. CDR1 is SEHNR and CDR2 is FQNEAQ in the germline V gene (reference sequence). V lost 3 bases and J lost 4; bases outside the gene matches: 4. In DNA, the CDR3 is TGTGCCAGCAGCTTCTTACAGGGGGTCTATGGCTACACCTTC. Translation gives CASSFLQGVYGYTF.

The chain links TRBV9 to TRBJ2-1; the D call may be TRBD1 or TRBD2 (7 bases each). Looked up from germline, CDR1 is SGDLS and CDR2 is YYNGEE. The CDR3 contains 17 residues. Trimming removed 4 bases from V and 8 bases from J, with 25 bases in between. The CDR3 bases are TGTGCCAGCAGCTTACTCTTCAGGGGGACTAAGGGCGATGAGCAGTTCTTC. Encoded protein: CASSLLFRGTKGDEQFF.

The chain combines TRBV29-1 with TRBJ2-1; D is possibly TRBD2 (5 bases). V lost 6 bases and J 7 bases, leaving 19 bases between the germline ends. The germline gives CDR1 SQVTM, CDR2 ANQGSEA. The CDR3 totals 14 residues. CDR3 amino acids: CSVDLFGVENEQFF. CDR3 in DNA: TGCAGCGTAGACCTCTTCGGGGTGGAAAATGAGCAGTTCTTC.

This clone was counted between two and nine times. This sequence joins TRBV4-1 and TRBJ2-1; possibly TRBD1 or TRBD2 for D (7 bases each). Germline V gene data show CDR1 as MGHRA and CDR2 as YSYEKL. The V end lost 6 bases, the J end lost 10 bases, and 16 bases lay between the germline ends. The CDR3 loop spans 13 amino acids. In nucleotides, the CDR3 is TGCGCCAGCAGTCAGGGGGGGCAAGTGGAGCAGTTCTTC. It yields the protein CASSQGGQVEQFF.

CDR3 sequence reads: CASSPRGRPSYEQYF. In DNA, the CDR3 is TGTGCCAGCAGCCCCCGAGGGCGCCCCTCCTACGAGCAGTACTTC. The rearrangement links TRBV6-5 to TRBJ2-7; tentatively, D is TRBD2 (5 bases). Trimming left V 6 bases short and J 0 bases short, with 15 bases between. Germline CDR1 and CDR2: MNHEY and SVGAGI. There are 15 residues in the CDR3.

The CDR3 coding sequence is TGTGCCAGCAGCGTAGATTGGAATATGGGCACTGAAGCTTTCTTT. Residues: CASSVDWNMGTEAFF. This sequence joins TRBV9 and TRBJ1-1; D call uncertain. The CDR3 runs 15 residues. From germline, CDR1 is SGDLS and CDR2 YYNGEE. Trimming took off 0 bases at V and 4 bases at J, with 13 bases between the two ends.

The rearrangement uses TRBV11-2 and TRBJ2-4; 9 nucleotides align to TRBD1. The V gene end was trimmed by 4 bases and the J gene end by 8 bases; junction bases not matched to a gene: 6. CDR1 and CDR2 (germline): SGHAT, FQNNGV. The length of the CDR3 is 14 residues. CDR3 loop: CASSSTGGRDIQYF. CDR3 bases: TGTGCCAGCAGCTCAACAGGGGGCAGGGACATTCAGTACTTC.

The genes are TRBV25-1 and TRBJ2-3; tentatively, D is TRBD2 (5 bases). The V gene's germline CDR1 is MGHDK and CDR2 SYGVNS. V lost 6 bases to trimming and J lost 7 bases, with 8 bases between them. CDR3 length equals 11 residues. CDR3 in amino acids: CASRLDNTQYF. The CDR3 DNA reads TGTGCCAGCAGACTAGACAATACGCAGTATTTT. The full variable domain, in which reference TRBV25-1 and TRBJ2-3 provide the parts outside the CDR3, is EADIYQTPRYLVIGTGKKITLECSQTMGHDKMYWYQQDPGMELHLIHYSYGVNSTEKGDLSSESTVSRIRTEHFPLTLESARPSHTSQYLCASRLDNTQYFGPGTRLTVL.